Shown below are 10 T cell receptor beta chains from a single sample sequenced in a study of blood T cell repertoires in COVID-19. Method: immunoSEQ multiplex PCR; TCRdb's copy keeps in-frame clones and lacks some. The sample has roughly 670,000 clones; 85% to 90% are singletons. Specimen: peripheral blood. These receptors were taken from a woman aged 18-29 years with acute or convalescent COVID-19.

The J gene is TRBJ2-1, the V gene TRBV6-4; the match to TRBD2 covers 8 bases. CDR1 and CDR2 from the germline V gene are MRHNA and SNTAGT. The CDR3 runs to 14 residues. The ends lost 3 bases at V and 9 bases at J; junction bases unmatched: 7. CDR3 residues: CASSETGGLGEQFF. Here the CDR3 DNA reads TGTGCCAGCAGTGAGACGGGGGGGTTAGGTGAGCAGTTCTTC.

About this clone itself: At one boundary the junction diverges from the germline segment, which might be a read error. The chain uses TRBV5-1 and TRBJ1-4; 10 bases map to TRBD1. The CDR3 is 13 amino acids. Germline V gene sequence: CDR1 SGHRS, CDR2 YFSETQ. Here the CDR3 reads CASRTGTGERLFF. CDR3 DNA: TGCGCCAGCAGAACCGGGACAGGGGAAAGACTGTTTTTT.

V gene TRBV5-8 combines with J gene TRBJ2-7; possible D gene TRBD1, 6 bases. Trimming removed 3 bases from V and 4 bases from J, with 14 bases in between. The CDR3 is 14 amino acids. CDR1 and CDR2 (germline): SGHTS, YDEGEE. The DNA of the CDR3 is TGTGCCAGCAGCTCCTGGCCCACAGGGTACGAGCAGTACTTC. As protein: CASSSWPTGYEQYF.

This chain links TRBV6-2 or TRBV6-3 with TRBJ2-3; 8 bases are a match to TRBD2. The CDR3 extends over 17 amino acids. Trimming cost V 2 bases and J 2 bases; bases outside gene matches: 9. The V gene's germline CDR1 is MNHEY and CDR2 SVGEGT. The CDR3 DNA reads TGTGCCAGCAGTTACATGGGGGGTAGCGGGGCCACAGATACGCAGTATTTT. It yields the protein CASSYMGGSGATDTQYF.

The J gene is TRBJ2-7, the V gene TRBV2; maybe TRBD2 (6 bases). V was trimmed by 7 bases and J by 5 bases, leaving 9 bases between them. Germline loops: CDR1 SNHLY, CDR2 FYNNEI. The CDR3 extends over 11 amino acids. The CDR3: CASKVADEQYF. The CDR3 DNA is TGTGCCAGCAAGGTAGCGGACGAGCAGTACTTC.

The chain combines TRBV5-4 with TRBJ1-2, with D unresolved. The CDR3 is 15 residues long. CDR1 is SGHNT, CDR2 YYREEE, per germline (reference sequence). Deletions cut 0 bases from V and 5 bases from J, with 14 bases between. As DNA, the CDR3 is TGTGCCAGCAGCTTGGGACGCAATTCGGGATATGGCTACACCTTC. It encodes CASSLGRNSGYGYTF. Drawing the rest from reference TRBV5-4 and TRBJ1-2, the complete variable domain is ETGVTQSPTHLIKTRGQQVTLRCSSQSGHNTVSWYQQALGQGPQFIFQYYREEENGRGNFPPRFSGLQFPNYSSELNVNALELDDSALYLCASSLGRNSGYGYTFGSGTRLTVV.

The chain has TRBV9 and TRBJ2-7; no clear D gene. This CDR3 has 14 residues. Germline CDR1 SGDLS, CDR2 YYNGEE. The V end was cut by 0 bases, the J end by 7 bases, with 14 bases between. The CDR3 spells CASSVGRHPEEQYF. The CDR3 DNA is TGTGCCAGCAGCGTAGGGCGACACCCTGAAGAGCAGTACTTC.

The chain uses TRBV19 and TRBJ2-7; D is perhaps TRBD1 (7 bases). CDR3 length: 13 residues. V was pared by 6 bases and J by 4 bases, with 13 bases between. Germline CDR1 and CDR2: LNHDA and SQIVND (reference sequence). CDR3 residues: CASRPGGRYEQYF. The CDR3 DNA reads TGTGCCAGTAGGCCAGGGGGGAGGTACGAGCAGTACTTC.

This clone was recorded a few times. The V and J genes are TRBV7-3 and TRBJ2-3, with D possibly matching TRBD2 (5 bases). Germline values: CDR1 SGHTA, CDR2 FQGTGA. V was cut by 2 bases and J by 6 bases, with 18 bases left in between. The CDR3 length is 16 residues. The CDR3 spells CASSLRPLRTGDTQYF. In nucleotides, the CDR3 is TGTGCCAGCAGCTTACGCCCGCTCAGAACGGGGGATACGCAGTATTTT.

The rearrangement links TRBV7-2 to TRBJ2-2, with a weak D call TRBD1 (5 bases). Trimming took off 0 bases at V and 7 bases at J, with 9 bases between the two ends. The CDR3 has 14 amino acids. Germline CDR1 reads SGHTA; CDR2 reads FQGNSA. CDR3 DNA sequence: TGTGCCAGCAGCTTAGCGCTTAGGGGCGGGGAGCTGTTTTTT. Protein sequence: CASSLALRGGELFF.